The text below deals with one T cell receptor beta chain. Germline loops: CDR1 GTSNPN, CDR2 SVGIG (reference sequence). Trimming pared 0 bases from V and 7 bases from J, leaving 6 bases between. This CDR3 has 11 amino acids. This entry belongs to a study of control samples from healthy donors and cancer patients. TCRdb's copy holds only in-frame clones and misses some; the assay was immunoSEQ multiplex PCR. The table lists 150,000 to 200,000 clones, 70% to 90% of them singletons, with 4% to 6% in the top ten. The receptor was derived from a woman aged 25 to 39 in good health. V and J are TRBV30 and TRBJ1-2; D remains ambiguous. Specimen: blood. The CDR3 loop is CAWSVYVGYTF. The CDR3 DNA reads TGTGCCTGGAGTGTATATGTTGGCTACACCTTC.